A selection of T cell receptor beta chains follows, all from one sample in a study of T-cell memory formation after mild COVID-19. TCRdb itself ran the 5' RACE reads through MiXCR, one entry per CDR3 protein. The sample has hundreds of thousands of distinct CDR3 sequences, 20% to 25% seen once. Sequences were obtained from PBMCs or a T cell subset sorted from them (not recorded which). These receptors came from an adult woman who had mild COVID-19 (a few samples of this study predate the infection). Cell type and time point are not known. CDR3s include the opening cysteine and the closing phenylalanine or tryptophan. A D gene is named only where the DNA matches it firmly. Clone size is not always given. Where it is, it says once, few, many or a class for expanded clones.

cdr3_nt: TGCGCCAGCAGCTTGGGGGCAGGGGGCAACGAGCAGTACTTC; cdr3_aa: CASSLGAGGNEQYF; j_call: TRBJ2-7; clone_size: many; d_call: TRBD1; v_call: TRBV5-1
cdr3_nt: TGTGCCAGCAGCTTAGGGCTAGAAAGGGGCGGGGGGTACAATGAGCAGTTCTTC; cdr3_aa: CASSLGLERGGGYNEQFF; j_call: TRBJ2-1; clone_size: -; d_call: TRBD2; v_call: TRBV7-8
cdr3_nt: TGTGCCAGCAGCTCCGGCCGGGAGGCCGAGCAGTACTTC; cdr3_aa: CASSSGREAEQYF; j_call: TRBJ2-7; clone_size: few; d_call: TRBD2; v_call: TRBV7-2
cdr3_nt: TGCAGTGCTAACCAGGAAAAAACCTCGGGACTAGCGGGAGGAGATGAGCAGTTCTTC; cdr3_aa: CSANQEKTSGLAGGDEQFF; j_call: TRBJ2-1; clone_size: once; d_call: TRBD2; v_call: TRBV20-1
cdr3_nt: TGTGCCAGCAGCCTGGGGCAACCAAACGAGCAGTACTTC; cdr3_aa: CASSLGQPNEQYF; j_call: TRBJ2-7; clone_size: few; d_call: -; v_call: TRBV3-1
cdr3_nt: TGCAGTGCCCATAGGCCCGACAGGAACACTGAAGCTTTCTTT; cdr3_aa: CSAHRPDRNTEAFF; j_call: TRBJ1-1; clone_size: few; d_call: -; v_call: TRBV20-1
cdr3_nt: TGTGCCAGCAGTTCGGCCCCGGGACAGGGCACCTACGAGCAGTACTTC; cdr3_aa: CASSSAPGQGTYEQYF; j_call: TRBJ2-7; clone_size: -; d_call: TRBD1; v_call: TRBV7-9
cdr3_nt: TGTGCCAGCTCACCACCGTCCGGCGAGCAGTACTTC; cdr3_aa: CASSPPSGEQYF; j_call: TRBJ2-7; clone_size: few; d_call: -; v_call: TRBV18
cdr3_nt: TGTGCCAGCAGCTTACCGGGAAATGGCTACACCTTC; cdr3_aa: CASSLPGNGYTF; j_call: TRBJ1-2; clone_size: few; d_call: -; v_call: TRBV7-9
cdr3_nt: TGCAGCGTGGATGACAGGGAGAGTGGCTACACCTTC; cdr3_aa: CSVDDRESGYTF; j_call: TRBJ1-2; clone_size: -; d_call: TRBD1; v_call: TRBV29-1
cdr3_nt: TGTGCCAGCAGCTTAGAGGGGACACCCGGGGAGCTGTTTTTT; cdr3_aa: CASSLEGTPGELFF; j_call: TRBJ2-2; clone_size: -; d_call: -; v_call: TRBV11-1
cdr3_nt: TGCGCCAGCAGCTCTTTTCCGGGACAGGGGCCCTACGAGCAGTACTTC; cdr3_aa: CASSSFPGQGPYEQYF; j_call: TRBJ2-7; clone_size: -; d_call: TRBD1; v_call: TRBV5-1
cdr3_nt: TGTGCCACCACGGACACCGCTCACGCCCTCACCGGGGAGCTGTTTTTT; cdr3_aa: CATTDTAHALTGELFF; j_call: TRBJ2-2; clone_size: few; d_call: -; v_call: TRBV19
cdr3_nt: TGTGCCAGCAGTCGAGCGGGAGGGCAAGCAGATACGCAGTATTTT; cdr3_aa: CASSRAGGQADTQYF; j_call: TRBJ2-3; clone_size: many; d_call: TRBD2; v_call: TRBV7-6
cdr3_nt: TGCGCCAGCCGTAGCACAGATACGCAGTATTTT; cdr3_aa: CASRSTDTQYF; j_call: TRBJ2-3; clone_size: many; d_call: -; v_call: TRBV5-1
cdr3_nt: TGTGCCAGCAGTCGAGGAGGCAGGCTGAACACCGGGGAGCTGTTTTTT; cdr3_aa: CASSRGGRLNTGELFF; j_call: TRBJ2-2; clone_size: -; d_call: -; v_call: TRBV7-2
cdr3_nt: TGTGCCAGCAGCGATGGGACTGGATCAAGCTCCTACAATGAGCAGTTCTTC; cdr3_aa: CASSDGTGSSSYNEQFF; j_call: TRBJ2-1; clone_size: -; d_call: -; v_call: TRBV7-6
cdr3_nt: TGCAGCGTTGATCTGGGGAGCACAGATACGCAGTATTTT; cdr3_aa: CSVDLGSTDTQYF; j_call: TRBJ2-3; clone_size: few; d_call: -; v_call: TRBV29-1
cdr3_nt: TGTGCCAGCTCACGGGATCAGGGAGGCGAAAAACTGTTTTTT; cdr3_aa: CASSRDQGGEKLFF; j_call: TRBJ1-4; clone_size: few; d_call: -; v_call: TRBV18
cdr3_nt: TGTGCCAGCAGCCTACAGGGACAGGGGAGTCCCGGGGAGCTGTTTTTT; cdr3_aa: CASSLQGQGSPGELFF; j_call: TRBJ2-2; clone_size: few; d_call: TRBD1; v_call: TRBV11-2
cdr3_nt: TGTGCCAGCAGTTTAAGAAGAGCGGTGAATACGCAGTATTTT; cdr3_aa: CASSLRRAVNTQYF; j_call: TRBJ2-3; clone_size: few; d_call: -; v_call: TRBV12-3/TRBV12-4
cdr3_nt: TGCAGTGCCCCGGGACACTCGGCCTACAATGAGCAGTTCTTC; cdr3_aa: CSAPGHSAYNEQFF; j_call: TRBJ2-1; clone_size: -; d_call: -; v_call: TRBV20-1
cdr3_nt: TGTGCCATCGACAGGGTCATCTCCTACGAGCAGTACTTC; cdr3_aa: CAIDRVISYEQYF; j_call: TRBJ2-7; clone_size: -; d_call: TRBD1; v_call: TRBV30
cdr3_nt: TGTGCCAGCAGTGACGCCGGGACAGGGTTCGGAGAGACCCAGTACTTC; cdr3_aa: CASSDAGTGFGETQYF; j_call: TRBJ2-5; clone_size: -; d_call: TRBD1; v_call: TRBV25-1
cdr3_nt: TGCAGTGCTAGAGTTCCAGCTAGCACAGATACGCAGTATTTT; cdr3_aa: CSARVPASTDTQYF; j_call: TRBJ2-3; clone_size: few; d_call: -; v_call: TRBV20-1
cdr3_nt: TGTGCCAGCAGTTATCAATTTGCGGGACTGCACACAGATACGCAGTATTTT; cdr3_aa: CASSYQFAGLHTDTQYF; j_call: TRBJ2-3; clone_size: few; d_call: -; v_call: TRBV6-5
cdr3_nt: TGTGCCAGCAGCCAAAACCCGGGACTATCGGAGACCCAGTACTTC; cdr3_aa: CASSQNPGLSETQYF; j_call: TRBJ2-5; clone_size: -; d_call: TRBD2; v_call: TRBV3-1
cdr3_nt: TGCGCCAGCAGCCAAGCTGCAGCGGGGGGGCCATACGAGCAGTACTTC; cdr3_aa: CASSQAAAGGPYEQYF; j_call: TRBJ2-7; clone_size: -; d_call: TRBD2; v_call: TRBV4-1
cdr3_nt: TGTGCCAGCAGCTCGACGGGGGTGAGGGCCAGGGAGCAGTTCTTC; cdr3_aa: CASSSTGVRAREQFF; j_call: TRBJ2-1; clone_size: -; d_call: -; v_call: TRBV7-2
cdr3_nt: TGTGCCAGCAGCTCCCCGGGAGCGACCTATGGCTACACCTTC; cdr3_aa: CASSSPGATYGYTF; j_call: TRBJ1-2; clone_size: -; d_call: -; v_call: TRBV7-2
cdr3_nt: TGTGCCAGCAGCATATTTAGCGGGACCGCCGCCGAGCAGTACTTC; cdr3_aa: CASSIFSGTAAEQYF; j_call: TRBJ2-7; clone_size: few; d_call: TRBD2; v_call: TRBV9
cdr3_nt: TGTGCCAGTAGTCGGCAGAGTAATTCACCCCTCCACTTT; cdr3_aa: CASSRQSNSPLHF; j_call: TRBJ1-6; clone_size: many; d_call: -; v_call: TRBV19
cdr3_nt: TGTGCCAGCAGCTCCGGGACAGCAAGATACAATGAGCAGTTCTTC; cdr3_aa: CASSSGTARYNEQFF; j_call: TRBJ2-1; clone_size: few; d_call: TRBD1; v_call: TRBV7-3
cdr3_nt: TGCAGTAACCCGGGACAGGGGGCACATGAGCAGTTCTTC; cdr3_aa: CSNPGQGAHEQFF; j_call: TRBJ2-1; clone_size: -; d_call: TRBD1; v_call: TRBV20-1
cdr3_nt: TGTGCCAGCAGCGGCAACAGGGGTGGGAAGACTGAAGCTTTCTTT; cdr3_aa: CASSGNRGGKTEAFF; j_call: TRBJ1-1; clone_size: -; d_call: TRBD1; v_call: TRBV9
cdr3_nt: TGTGCCAGCATTCGGGACAGGGGCCGAGAGACCCAGTACTTC; cdr3_aa: CASIRDRGRETQYF; j_call: TRBJ2-5; clone_size: -; d_call: TRBD1; v_call: TRBV6-1